Shown below are 19 T cell receptor beta chains from a single sample sequenced in a study of human T cells and chemical hapten exposure. TCRdb reprocessed the RACE reads via MiXCR and lists one record per CDR3 protein. Of under 150,000 distinct CDR3 sequences in the sample, around 10% were seen once. Time point of the sample: patch test 1, 2 weeks after DPC sensitization. Treatment defined: therapeutic diphenylcyclopropenone sensitization with weekly scalp DPC. The source material was whole blood, sampled in connection with sensitization to the hapten diphenylcyclopropenone (DPC). The receptor set was obtained from a woman in her forties or fifties with alopecia areata. Some clones in this sample may be carry-over from other donors' samples.

The chain employs TRBV28 and TRBJ1-1; D gene ambiguous. CDR3 size: 13 residues. Germline loops: CDR1 MDHEN, CDR2 SYDVKM. V gave up 6 bases and J gave up 0 bases, with 8 bases separating them. CDR3 sequence reads: CASRLQMNTEAFF. The CDR3 nucleotides are TGTGCCAGCAGGCTACAGATGAACACTGAAGCTTTCTTT.

This clonotype was detected only a few times. The CDR3 DNA reads TGTGCCAGCAGTTCGACAGGGGGACATACGCAGTATTTT. It translates to CASSSTGGHTQYF. The chain links TRBV6-5 to TRBJ2-3; 9 bases agree with TRBD1. CDR1 is MNHEY, CDR2 SVGAGI, per germline. CDR3 length: 13 amino acids. V lost 4 bases to trimming and J lost 7 bases; unmatched junction nucleotides: 3.

This clonotype was seen ten or more times. The genes are TRBV28 and TRBJ2-3, with D perhaps matching TRBD2 (5 bases). V lost 6 bases to trimming and J lost 6 bases, with 13 bases between them. Germline assignment: CDR1 MDHEN and CDR2 SYDVKM. The CDR3 length is 13 residues. The CDR3 DNA sequence: TGTGCCAGCAGCCCTCCTCCGGGGGATACGCAGTATTTT. Translating gives CASSPPPGDTQYF.

This chain connects TRBV20-1 to TRBJ1-2, with D hard to call. The CDR3 runs to 11 residues. V lost 6 bases, J lost 6 bases, and 11 bases lay in between. In germline, CDR1 is DFQATT, CDR2 SNEGSKA (reference sequence). The CDR3 DNA reads TGCAGTGCGCTCCAGCAAGATGGCTACACCTTC. Its translation: CSALQQDGYTF.

This clonotype was found a few times. The rearrangement uses TRBV4-1 and TRBJ1-5, with a weak D call TRBD1 (6 bases). The CDR3 length is 17 residues. V was trimmed by 1 base and J by 5 bases, leaving 18 bases between them. CDR1 MGHRA and CDR2 YSYEKL come from the germline V gene. The CDR3 here is CASSQAPRGAGHQPQHF. Written as DNA, the CDR3 is TGCGCCAGCAGCCAAGCCCCCAGGGGAGCGGGGCATCAGCCCCAGCATTTT.

This clonotype was observed many times. The chain carries TRBV10-3 and TRBJ1-6; 9 bases line up with TRBD1. V was pared by 10 bases and J by 0 bases, with 7 bases of the junction left unmatched. CDR1 and CDR2 (germline): ENHRY, SYGVKD. The CDR3 contains 16 residues. CDR3 DNA sequence: TGTGCCACAGAGGACAGGGGAGGCTCCTATAATTCACCCCTCCACTTT. As protein: CATEDRGGSYNSPLHF.

The genes are TRBV28 and TRBJ2-4; D is uncertain. V lost 1 base to trimming and J lost 3 bases, with 7 bases between them. The CDR3 has 14 residues. The germline gives CDR1 MDHEN, CDR2 SYDVKM. CDR3 DNA sequence: TGTGCCAGCAGTTTATCGCCCTACAAAAACATTCAGTACTTC. Protein product: CASSLSPYKNIQYF.

This rearrangement joins TRBV27 to TRBJ1-2, with TRBD1 matching 8 bases. The V segment lost 5 bases and the J segment 1 base; nucleotides outside the gene matches: 6. The CDR3 is 15 amino acids. CDR1 and CDR2 from the germline V gene are MNHEY and SMNVEV (reference sequence). The CDR3 DNA follows: TGTGCCAGCAGTGGCCCAGGGGGCCGTAACTATGGCTACACCTTC. It yields the protein CASSGPGGRNYGYTF.

This clonotype was found a few times. The chain links TRBV28 to TRBJ1-6; unclear D gene. CDR3 length equals 13 residues. Germline V CDR1 and CDR2: MDHEN, SYDVKM. Trimming pared 7 bases from V and 8 bases from J, leaving 12 bases between. The CDR3 spells CASKQRVDSPLHF. The CDR3 DNA follows: TGTGCCAGCAAGCAAAGGGTAGATTCACCCCTCCACTTT.

The CDR3 loop is CASRRVGTNTQYF. Written as DNA, the CDR3 is TGTGCCAGCAGGAGGGTGGGGACAAATACGCAGTATTTT. The V and J genes are TRBV27 and TRBJ2-3, with D maybe TRBD1 (6 bases). Germline CDR1 reads MNHEY; CDR2 reads SMNVEV (reference sequence). Trimming took off 6 bases at V and 7 bases at J, with 14 bases between the two ends. The CDR3 is 13 amino acids.

The chain has TRBV28 and TRBJ1-2; perhaps TRBD1 as D (5 bases). Germline CDR1 is MDHEN and CDR2 is SYDVKM. The CDR3 sequence is 12 residues long. V lost 8 bases and J lost 9, with 16 bases in between. This CDR3 reads CASAPPGRSYTF. The CDR3 DNA follows: TGTGCCAGCGCGCCCCCAGGGAGGAGCTACACCTTC.

V usage is TRBV12-3 or TRBV12-4 and J usage is TRBJ2-3; 10 nucleotides align to TRBD2. The V gene end was trimmed by 3 bases and the J gene end by 0 bases; junction bases not matched to a gene: 3. This CDR3 spans 16 amino acids. The CDR3 spells CASSFATSGSTDTQYF. The CDR3 DNA sequence: TGTGCCAGCAGTTTTGCGACTAGCGGGAGCACAGATACGCAGTATTTT.

This clonotype was found many times. The V call is TRBV7-2, the J call TRBJ1-1; D remains ambiguous. V shed 4 bases and J shed 4 bases, with 7 bases lying between them. There are 12 residues in the CDR3. Germline CDR1 reads SGHTA; CDR2 reads FQGNSA. As DNA, the CDR3 is TGTGCCAGCAGCTCTCGAGGCACTGAAGCTTTCTTT. It yields the protein CASSSRGTEAFF.

This clonotype was seen many times. The chain employs TRBV28 and TRBJ2-4, with unresolved D. The CDR3 extends over 11 amino acids. V gave up 7 bases and J gave up 8 bases, with 9 bases separating them. CDR1 and CDR2 (germline): MDHEN, SYDVKM. The CDR3 DNA reads as TGTGCCAGCAATAAACTGGACATTCAGTACTTC. The encoded protein is CASNKLDIQYF.

The chain couples TRBV29-1 to TRBJ1-2; D ambiguous. CDR3 length: 12 residues. Trimming pared 2 bases from V and 2 bases from J, leaving 6 bases between. The germline CDR1 and CDR2 sequences are SQVTM and ANQGSEA. CDR3: CSVEWTNYGYTF. In DNA form, the CDR3 reads TGCAGCGTTGAATGGACCAACTATGGCTACACCTTC.

This clonotype was counted ten times or more. The chain couples TRBV5-1 to TRBJ2-2; 12 bases are shared with TRBD1. Trimming took 2 bases from V and 4 from J; bases not matched to a gene: 6. This CDR3 spans 17 amino acids. Germline loops: CDR1 SGHRS, CDR2 YFSETQ. The CDR3 DNA sequence: TGCGCCAGCAGCTTAAGCCGGGACAGGGGGCCCACCGGGGAGCTGTTTTTT. Protein: CASSLSRDRGPTGELFF.

The chain is built from TRBV12-3 or TRBV12-4 and TRBJ2-6; D is possibly TRBD2 (5 bases). V lost 5 bases and J 0 bases, leaving 8 bases between the germline ends. CDR3 length: 15 residues. CDR3 region: CASSGLHSGANVLTF. CDR3 in DNA: TGTGCCAGCAGTGGACTGCACTCTGGGGCCAACGTCCTGACTTTC.

This clonotype was seen more than once but under ten times. The chain carries TRBV3-1 and TRBJ2-1; 12 positions match TRBD2. J lost 6 bases, V lost 4 bases, and 10 bases had no gene match. CDR3 length equals 17 residues. CDR1 and CDR2 (germline): LGHDT, YNNKEL (reference sequence). The CDR3 coding sequence is TGTGCCAGCAGCCCGGGAATAGTGACTAGCGGGGGCAATGAGCAGTTCTTC. It encodes CASSPGIVTSGGNEQFF.

The sample holds a few counts of this clonotype. The chain recombines TRBV11-2 with TRBJ2-3; 10 bases agree with TRBD1. CDR3 length: 15 residues. Per the germline V gene, CDR1 is SGHAT and CDR2 is FQNNGV. The trim removed 4 bases at V and 1 base at J, leaving 2 bases unmatched. The CDR3 here is CASSWDRGRTDTQYF. Written as DNA, the CDR3 is TGTGCCAGCAGCTGGGACAGGGGTCGCACAGATACGCAGTATTTT.